The rows below give T cell receptor beta chains drawn from one sample of a study of CD8+ T cells in alopecia areata. Method: immunoSEQ multiplex PCR; TCRdb's copy keeps in-frame clones and lacks some. Found here are roughly 150,000 clones, roughly 60% of them singletons; the top ten hold around 34%. The specimen sequenced was CD8+ T cells sorted from blood. The receptors here all came from a human donor in good health. Each CDR3 is given with its conserved first and last residue. Each record gives: J gene, D gene, V gene, clone size, CDR3 protein, CDR3 DNA. The D gene is left open where the match is weak. Clone size is given for some rows only: seen once, a few or many times, or a class if the clone is expanded.

TRBJ2-1 | NA | TRBV19 | NA | CASSIDPNPYNEQFF | TGTGCCAGTAGTATTGACCCCAACCCCTACAATGAGCAGTTCTTC
TRBJ2-3 | NA | TRBV27 | NA | CASSLVQYTDTQYF | TGTGCCAGCAGTTTAGTACAGTACACAGATACGCAGTATTTT
TRBJ2-1 | TRBD2 | TRBV6-5 | NA | CASSYYGTSGEEQFF | TGTGCCAGCAGTTACTACGGGACTAGCGGTGAGGAGCAGTTCTTC
TRBJ2-3 | TRBD2 | TRBV30 | many | CAWSDGLENTQYF | TGTGCCTGGAGTGACGGACTAGAGAATACGCAGTATTTT
TRBJ2-3 | NA | TRBV2 | once | CASSELRFTDTQYF | TGTGCCAGCAGTGAATTGAGATTCACAGATACGCAGTATTTT
TRBJ1-2 | NA | TRBV15 | NA | CATSRDRIGYTF | TGTGCCACCAGCAGAGACAGAATTGGCTACACCTTC
TRBJ1-2 | NA | TRBV15 | NA | CATSRDWGGGYTF | TGTGCCACCAGCAGAGATTGGGGCGGTGGCTACACCTTC
TRBJ2-1 | TRBD1 | TRBV6-5 | NA | CASTPWRGGDEQFF | TGTGCCAGCACCCCGTGGCGAGGGGGCGATGAGCAGTTCTTC
TRBJ2-3 | NA | TRBV2 | NA | CASSESKASPHTDTQYF | TGTGCCAGCAGTGAATCGAAGGCTAGTCCCCACACAGATACGCAGTATTTT
TRBJ1-2 | NA | TRBV29-1 | NA | CSVEDPDGGMGGYTF | TGCAGCGTTGAAGATCCGGACGGAGGAATGGGTGGCTACACCTTC
TRBJ1-1 | NA | TRBV30 | once | CAWGSPLKKNTEAFF | TGTGCCTGGGGATCCCCATTGAAGAAGAACACTGAAGCTTTCTTT
TRBJ2-7 | NA | TRBV27 | NA | CASSPALGDEQYF | TGTGCCAGCAGTCCGGCCTTGGGGGACGAGCAGTACTTC
TRBJ1-5 | TRBD1 | TRBV6-6 | NA | CASSYDREADQPQHF | TGTGCCAGCAGTTACGACAGGGAGGCGGATCAGCCCCAGCATTTT
TRBJ2-2 | NA | TRBV9 | NA | CASRGQNTGELFF | TGTGCCAGCAGAGGACAGAACACCGGGGAGCTGTTTTTT
TRBJ2-2 | NA | TRBV6-6 | NA | CASSPSTDTGELFF | TGTGCCAGCAGCCCTTCTACAGACACCGGGGAGCTGTTTTTT
TRBJ2-5 | TRBD1 | TRBV5-4 | NA | CASSKGQNQETQYF | TGTGCCAGCAGCAAGGGACAGAACCAAGAGACCCAGTACTTC
TRBJ2-5 | NA | TRBV7-9 | once | CASSSLAETQYF | TGTGCCAGCAGCTCCCTAGCCGAGACCCAGTACTTC
TRBJ1-1 | NA | TRBV7-9 | NA | CASSRVGGQNTEAFF | TGTGCCAGCAGCCGCGTCGGGGGGCAGAACACTGAAGCTTTCTTT
TRBJ2-3 | NA | TRBV6-1 | NA | CASSPTGDTQYF | TGTGCCAGCAGCCCTACAGGAGATACGCAGTATTTT
TRBJ1-1 | NA | TRBV6-5 | NA | CASSWQAGGTEAFF | TGTGCCAGCAGTTGGCAGGCCGGTGGGACTGAAGCTTTCTTT
TRBJ2-7 | TRBD2 | TRBV28 | few | CASSPPSGREQYF | TGTGCCAGCAGTCCGCCTAGCGGGAGGGAGCAGTACTTC
TRBJ2-1 | NA | TRBV29-1 | few | CSVDGQREFF | TGCAGCGTTGACGGACAGAGGGAGTTCTTC
TRBJ2-2 | NA | TRBV12-5 | NA | CASREDTGELFF | TGTGCTAGCAGGGAGGACACCGGGGAGCTGTTTTTT
TRBJ2-5 | NA | TRBV6-5 | NA | CASSTGQLLQETQYF | TGTGCCAGCAGTACCGGACAGCTACTCCAAGAGACCCAGTACTTC
TRBJ2-5 | TRBD1 | TRBV7-2 | once | CASSKDRQETQYF | TGTGCCAGCAGCAAGGACAGGCAAGAGACCCAGTACTTC
TRBJ2-7 | TRBD1 | TRBV29-1 | NA | CSVGDGQGGYEQYF | TGCAGCGTTGGGGACGGACAGGGTGGATACGAGCAGTACTTC
TRBJ2-7 | NA | TRBV9 | NA | CASSARTDLGEQYF | TGTGCCAGCAGCGCCAGGACAGACCTGGGCGAGCAGTACTTC
TRBJ2-5 | NA | TRBV6-1 | NA | CASSELGGSQETQYF | TGTGCCAGCAGTGAATTAGGAGGGAGCCAAGAGACCCAGTACTTC
TRBJ2-7 | NA | TRBV29-1 | few | CSVEGNYEQYF | TGCAGCGTTGAAGGGAATTACGAGCAGTACTTC
TRBJ2-2 | TRBD1 | TRBV6-4 | few | CASSPGTENTGELFF | TGTGCCAGCAGTCCCGGGACAGAGAACACCGGGGAGCTGTTTTTT
TRBJ2-1 | NA | TRBV9 | NA | CASSFTLLFGGEQFF | TGTGCCAGCAGCTTTACGTTGCTCTTCGGAGGTGAGCAGTTCTTC
TRBJ2-7 | NA | TRBV9 | NA | CASSSQGGAYEQYF | TGTGCCAGCAGCTCCCAAGGTGGGGCCTACGAGCAGTACTTC
TRBJ1-2 | NA | TRBV27 | NA | CASSRDIPSQGYTF | TGTGCCAGCAGCCGGGACATTCCGTCCCAAGGCTACACCTTC
TRBJ2-4 | NA | TRBV27 | NA | CASRGGATPKNIQYF | TGTGCCAGCAGAGGGGGAGCGACCCCCAAAAACATTCAGTACTTC
TRBJ2-1 | NA | TRBV7-2 | few | CASSLGASSYNEQFF | TGTGCCAGCAGCTTAGGCGCCAGCTCCTACAATGAGCAGTTCTTC
TRBJ2-1 | NA | TRBV14 | NA | CASSQAYEQFF | TGTGCCAGCAGCCAAGCCTATGAGCAGTTCTTC
TRBJ2-5 | NA | TRBV27 | NA | CASSSRQETQYF | TGTGCCAGCAGTTCCAGACAAGAGACCCAGTACTTC
TRBJ2-7 | NA | TRBV29-1 | NA | CSVAIKAGLYEQYF | TGCAGCGTCGCCATAAAGGCAGGGCTCTACGAGCAGTACTTC